One and the same sample provided the 27 T cell receptor beta chains below, sequenced in a study of T-cell reconstitution after alpha-beta-depleted transplantation in children. A library of TCRbeta sequences, prepared with unique molecular identifiers, was generated. TCRdb fed the PCR reads into MiXCR, producing one record per CDR3 protein. This table holds about 420,000 distinct CDR3 sequences, roughly 10% found once. The material sequenced was PBMCs from the stem cell graft donor, taken from the stem cell graft. The receptors here all came from a human donor who donated a stem cell graft to a child with acute myeloid leukemia.

The chain couples TRBV4-1 to TRBJ2-7; perhaps TRBD2 as D (5 bases). V gave up 0 bases and J gave up 6 bases, with 12 bases separating them. Germline CDR1 reads MGHRA; CDR2 reads YSYEKL. The CDR3 is 14 residues long. The CDR3 DNA sequence: TGCGCCAGCAGCCAAGAATCAACTAGAATCGAGCAGTACTTC. It encodes CASSQESTRIEQYF.

The table lists this clonotype with many counts. J is TRBJ2-3 and V is TRBV3-1, with 8 bases fitting TRBD1. The CDR3 extends over 17 amino acids. Germline CDR1 reads LGHDT; CDR2 reads YNNKEL (reference sequence). The J segment lost 2 bases and the V segment lost 3 bases, leaving 10 bases of the junction unmatched. The CDR3 bases are TGTGCCAGCAGCCATCGGGCAGGGGGCGCTTACACAGATACGCAGTATTTT. This translates into CASSHRAGGAYTDTQYF.

The genes are TRBV19 and TRBJ2-3; 11 nucleotides agree with TRBD2. CDR3 length equals 17 residues. V was clipped by 3 bases and J by 2 bases; unmatched bases: 7. Germline CDR1 reads LNHDA; CDR2 reads SQIVND (reference sequence). The CDR3 DNA sequence: TGTGCCAGTAGTATTCTCCTAGCGGGAGGCCACACAGATACGCAGTATTTT. Translated, it gives CASSILLAGGHTDTQYF.

This clonotype has just a few counts. This chain joins TRBV15 and TRBJ2-5; D is perhaps TRBD1 (6 bases). From germline, CDR1 is LNHNV and CDR2 YYDKDF (reference sequence). V was clipped by 3 bases and J by 5 bases, with 22 bases between them. The CDR3 spans 17 residues. The CDR3 nucleotides read TGTGCCACCAGCAGTCCAAGGTTTGGGACACGGGCGGAGACCCAGTACTTC. Translation gives CATSSPRFGTRAETQYF.

The chain carries TRBV29-1 and TRBJ1-5; possible D gene TRBD1, 5 bases. The CDR3 has 14 residues. In germline, CDR1 is SQVTM, CDR2 ANQGSEA. Trimming took off 7 bases at V and 3 bases at J, with 16 bases between the two ends. CDR3 protein: CSGLFTGLNQPQHF. In DNA, the CDR3 is TGCAGCGGGCTATTTACAGGTCTCAATCAGCCCCAGCATTTT.

The chain uses TRBV11-2 and TRBJ1-5, with a tentative D call TRBD1 (5 bases). There are 15 residues in the CDR3. Germline V gene sequence: CDR1 SGHAT, CDR2 FQNNGV. V was shortened by 5 bases and J by 4 bases, with 15 bases between the two germline ends. The DNA for the CDR3 is TGTGCCAGCAGCGCCGGACAAGACGGTAATCAGCCCCAGCATTTT. Translated, it gives CASSAGQDGNQPQHF. Full variable domain (missing parts from reference TRBV11-2 and TRBJ1-5): EAGVAQSPRYKIIEKRQSVAFWCNPISGHATLYWYQQILGQGPKLLIQFQNNGVVDDSQLPKDRFSAERLKGVDSTLKIQPAKLEDSAVYLCASSAGQDGNQPQHFGDGTRLSIL.

This clonotype has just a few counts. CDR3 in amino acids: CASSHGQGTEAFF. In DNA, the CDR3 is TGTGCCAGCAGTCACGGACAGGGCACTGAAGCTTTCTTT. J is TRBJ1-1 and V is TRBV6-6; 8 bases map to TRBD1. V lost 5 bases to trimming and J lost 4 bases; unmatched junction nucleotides: 3. The CDR3 contains 13 residues. The germline CDR1 and CDR2 sequences are MNHNY and SVGAGI (reference sequence).

The gene calls are TRBV15 and TRBJ2-1; D is unresolved. There are 13 residues in the CDR3. Germline V CDR1 and CDR2: LNHNV, YYDKDF (reference sequence). Trimming took 6 bases from V and 1 from J, leaving 7 bases between them. Here the CDR3 DNA reads TGTGCCACCAGTCCTAGGTCCTACAATGAGCAGTTCTTC. Amino acid sequence: CATSPRSYNEQFF.

The chain links TRBV12-3 or TRBV12-4 to TRBJ2-2; 7 nucleotides line up with TRBD2. The CDR3 is 16 residues long. The junction had 9 bases not matched to a gene; V was cut back by 0 bases and J by 8 bases. The CDR3 region has the DNA TGTGCCAGCAGTTTAGCGCTAAGCGCGGGAGCTGGGGAGCTGTTTTTT. Its translation: CASSLALSAGAGELFF.

This clonotype was seen more than once but under ten times. The J gene is TRBJ1-1, the V gene TRBV7-9; D uncertain. The ends were cut back, 1 base at V and 1 base at J, with 10 bases in the middle. The germline gives CDR1 SEHNR, CDR2 FQNEAQ (reference sequence). The CDR3 is 15 amino acids. The CDR3 loop is CASSLGAEANTEAFF. In DNA form, the CDR3 reads TGTGCCAGCAGCTTAGGCGCGGAAGCGAACACTGAAGCTTTCTTT. Combining the CDR3 with reference TRBV7-9 and TRBJ1-1 gives the whole variable domain DTGVSQNPRHKITKRGQNVTFRCDPISEHNRLYWYRQTLGQGPEFLTYFQNEAQLEKSRLLSDRFSAERPKGSFSTLEIQRTEQGDSAMYLCASSLGAEANTEAFFGQGTRLTVV.

V usage is TRBV12-3 or TRBV12-4 and J usage is TRBJ1-1, with D tentatively TRBD1 (6 bases). The CDR3 extends over 13 amino acids. Trimming took off 7 bases at V and 1 base at J, with 10 bases between the two ends. The DNA of the CDR3 is TGTGCCAGCAAGGACAGTTCGAACACTGAAGCTTTCTTT. It translates to CASKDSSNTEAFF.

In this sample, this clonotype turned up many times. The chain employs TRBV12-3 or TRBV12-4 and TRBJ1-1; D gene ambiguous. This CDR3 region has 17 residues. V was cut by 2 bases and J by 3 bases, with 19 bases left in between. DNA for the CDR3: TGTGCCAGCAGTTTAAAAAGGGTTTCTCCGGTGGACACTGAAGCTTTCTTT. Its protein product is CASSLKRVSPVDTEAFF.

The chain recombines TRBV30 with TRBJ2-3, with 11 bases fitting TRBD2. Germline lookup yields CDR1 GTSNPN and CDR2 SVGIG (reference sequence). The CDR3 is 15 residues long. V lost 0 bases and J lost 4; bases outside the gene matches: 3. The CDR3 reads CAWSVLAGGADTQYF. CDR3 bases: TGTGCCTGGAGTGTATTAGCGGGAGGGGCAGATACGCAGTATTTT. The full variable domain, in which reference TRBV30 and TRBJ2-3 provide the parts outside the CDR3, is SQTIHQWPATLVQPVGSPLSLECTVEGTSNPNLYWYRQAAGRGLQLLFYSVGIGQISSEVPQNLSASRPQDRQFILSSKKLLLSDSGFYLCAWSVLAGGADTQYFGPGTRLTVL.

This clonotype has a handful of counts. This chain connects TRBV20-1 to TRBJ2-7; D is possibly TRBD1 or TRBD2 (6 bases each). The CDR3 contains 15 residues. Germline CDR1 reads DFQATT; CDR2 reads SNEGSKA (reference sequence). V shed 5 bases and J shed 4 bases, with 21 bases lying between them. The CDR3 nucleotides read TGCAGTGCTTACGCGGGGCAGGGGATTTTGTACGAGCAGTACTTC. Protein: CSAYAGQGILYEQYF.

V and J are TRBV12-3 or TRBV12-4 and TRBJ2-2, with 8 bases lining up with TRBD2. The CDR3 is 14 amino acids. J was trimmed by 7 bases and V by 7 bases; bases with no gene match: 8. Here the CDR3 DNA reads TGTGCCAGCAAGGGACGGCGGGAGGTCGGGGAGCTGTTTTTT. Translating it yields CASKGRREVGELFF.

The table lists this clonotype with a few counts. The V call is TRBV7-9, the J call TRBJ1-6, with 7 bases aligning to TRBD1. The CDR3 spans 14 residues. The germline V gene has CDR1 SEHNR and CDR2 FQNEAQ (reference sequence). J was trimmed by 11 bases and V by 4 bases; bases with no gene match: 8. The DNA for the CDR3 is TGTGCCAGCAGCTCCCTGGCTCAGGGGGCACCCCTCCACTTT. Residues: CASSSLAQGAPLHF.

This clonotype was counted at least ten times. A junction boundary mismatches the germline segment, possibly from a read error. This chain uses TRBV7-3 with TRBJ1-2, with D perhaps TRBD1 (5 bases). The CDR3 has 13 residues. Germline V lookup: CDR1 SGHTA, CDR2 FQGTGA. CDR3 residues: CASSNRHQGNPYF. The DNA for the CDR3 is TGTGCCAGCAGCAACCGCCATCAGGGAAACCCTTATTTC. Combining the CDR3 with reference TRBV7-3 and TRBJ1-2 gives the whole variable domain GAGVSQTPSNKVTEKGKYVELRCDPISGHTALYWYRQSLGQGPEFLIYFQGTGAADDSGLPNDRFFAVRPEGSVSTLKIQRTERGDSAVYLCASSNRHQGNPYFGSGTRLTVV.

The gene calls are TRBV6-2 or TRBV6-3 and TRBJ1-1; a weak D match, TRBD1 (5 bases). This CDR3 is 11 amino acids long. CDR1 is MNHEY and CDR2 is SVGEGT in the germline V gene. Trimming pared 8 bases from V and 5 bases from J, leaving 9 bases between. For the CDR3, the DNA is TGTGCCAGCGGGGCGAAGACTGAAGCTTTCTTT. The encoded protein is CASGAKTEAFF.

The chain joins TRBV5-1 to TRBJ2-1, with 8 nucleotides matching TRBD2. CDR1 SGHRS and CDR2 YFSETQ come from the germline V gene. CDR3 length: 17 residues. Germline trimming cut 0 bases from V and 4 bases from J; bases unmatched to any gene: 9. CDR3 sequence reads: CASSLGAGSSGYNEQFF. Written as DNA, the CDR3 is TGCGCCAGCAGCTTGGGCGCTGGGTCTAGCGGGTACAATGAGCAGTTCTTC.

This clonotype has only a few counts. The gene calls are TRBV7-2 and TRBJ2-1; D gene unclear. Germline values: CDR1 SGHTA, CDR2 FQGNSA. Trimming took 3 bases from V and 0 from J, leaving 6 bases between them. This CDR3 region has 14 residues. The CDR3 is CASSFPRSYNEQFF. The CDR3 DNA sequence: TGTGCCAGCAGCTTTCCACGCTCCTACAATGAGCAGTTCTTC.

The chain recombines TRBV11-2 with TRBJ2-1; TRBD2 might be the D (5 bases). CDR3 length: 15 residues. Germline V gives CDR1 SGHAT, CDR2 FQNNGV. Trimming cost V 1 base and J 8 bases, with 15 bases left between them. In DNA, the CDR3 is TGTGCCAGCAGCTTAGGTACGGGAACTTGGGATGAGCAGTTCTTC. It yields the protein CASSLGTGTWDEQFF.

This clonotype was detected ten times or more. V is TRBV20-1 and J is TRBJ2-7; D perhaps matches TRBD2 (5 bases). The CDR3 covers 13 residues. Germline assignment: CDR1 DFQATT and CDR2 SNEGSKA (reference sequence). V gave up 2 bases and J gave up 5 bases, with 13 bases separating them. The CDR3 region has the DNA TGCAGTGCTAGATCTCCTAGCAACCACGAGCAGTACTTC. Its protein is CSARSPSNHEQYF.

The table lists this clonotype with a few counts. This rearrangement joins TRBV9 to TRBJ2-1; D unclear. The V gene lost 0 bases and the J gene lost 8 bases, with 3 bases spanning the gap. There are 11 residues in the CDR3. Germline values: CDR1 SGDLS, CDR2 YYNGEE. CDR3 loop: CASSVGDEQFF. The CDR3 DNA sequence: TGTGCCAGCAGCGTAGGGGATGAGCAGTTCTTC.

This clonotype showed up just a few times. This sequence joins TRBV5-1 and TRBJ1-1, with D possibly being TRBD1 (6 bases). The V end was cut by 3 bases, the J end by 4 bases, with 13 bases between. This CDR3 has 14 amino acids. The germline V gene encodes CDR1 SGHRS and CDR2 YFSETQ. CDR3 protein: CASSWGGRVTEAFF. The CDR3 DNA sequence: TGCGCCAGCAGCTGGGGGGGGCGCGTCACTGAAGCTTTCTTT.

This clonotype occurred a few times. The V gene is TRBV20-1, the J gene TRBJ2-3; D possibly corresponds to TRBD1 (5 bases). Germline values: CDR1 DFQATT, CDR2 SNEGSKA (reference sequence). CDR3 size: 13 residues. V gave up 3 bases and J gave up 5 bases, with 12 bases separating them. The CDR3 DNA reads as TGCAGTGCTAGGTCCCAGGGCGTAGATACGCAGTATTTT. Its translation is CSARSQGVDTQYF.

This clonotype has just a few counts. The chain couples TRBV5-5 to TRBJ2-7, with a weak D call TRBD1 (6 bases). V was shortened by 4 bases and J by 3 bases, with 20 bases between the two germline ends. Germline CDR1 is SGHKS and CDR2 is YYEKEE (reference sequence). CDR3 length equals 16 residues. The CDR3: CASSPGEGDGVYEQYV. The DNA of the CDR3 is TGTGCCAGCAGCCCCGGTGAGGGGGATGGGGTCTACGAGCAGTACGTC.

This clonotype was counted a few times. One end of the junction does not line up with germline, which may come from a read error. The V call is TRBV6-5, the J call TRBJ2-1, with unresolved D. This CDR3 is built from 13 residues. CDR1 and CDR2 (germline): MNHEY, SVGAGI. The CDR3, as DNA: TGTGCCAGCAGTCACTCCCCTTACAATGAGCAGTTCTTC. The encoded protein is CASSHSPYNEQFF.